This TCR beta chain comes out of a study of early T cells in non-severe SARS-CoV-2 infection. Study in general: Chains were unpaired, as sequencing was done on bulk RNA from unsorted whole blood. Study observations and caveats: In VDJdb matching, anti-spike CD8 responses were favored while private and CD4 specificities went missing.

This clonotype was detected ten times or more. Its target is unknown. The junction had 8 bases not matched to a gene; V was cut back by 6 bases and J by 2 bases. This CDR3 is built from 17 residues. Unique molecular identifiers were affixed to single, distinct cDNA molecules. TCRdb recomputed calls from the 5' RACE reads with MiXCR, one row per CDR3 protein. The sample lists 55,000 to 80,000 distinct CDR3 sequences; about 9.9% were seen once. The rearrangement joins TRBV12-3 or TRBV12-4 to TRBJ2-6; 9 nucleotides line up with TRBD1. The sequence was collected from an adult who was a healthcare worker with PCR-confirmed SARS-CoV-2 infection or an uninfected control (not recorded which). The sequenced material came from whole blood. The CDR3: CASSWTGVVAGANVLTF. The CDR3 DNA is TGTGCCAGCAGCTGGACAGGGGTAGTTGCTGGGGCCAACGTCCTGACTTTC.